This is a list of T cell receptor beta chains from one sample in a study of graft-versus-host responses after intestinal transplantation. No antigens are known for them. Here immunoSEQ multiplex PCR was the method, and the copy in TCRdb shows in-frame clones only, minus some. The sample consists of about 85,000 clones, approximately 90% of them appearing once. Here the sequenced sample was unstimulated CD8+ T cells sorted from spleen or lymph node cells, taken before transplant. Every receptor here comes from a human donor who was the organ donor for an intestinal transplant. The CDR3 runs from the conserved cysteine through the conserved F or W. D genes are given only for firm matches. Where a row states a size, it is once, few, many or the class of an expanded clone; other rows omit it.

clone_size	v_call	j_call	d_call	cdr3_aa	cdr3_nt
NA	TRBV6-5	TRBJ2-1	TRBD1	CASSRQGWYTEQFF	TGTGCCAGCAGCCGACAGGGTTGGTACACTGAGCAGTTCTTC
NA	TRBV2	TRBJ1-2	NA	CASSESVEGAGNGYTF	TGTGCCAGCAGTGAGTCCGTAGAAGGGGCAGGAAATGGCTACACCTTC
NA	TRBV13	TRBJ1-1	NA	CASSLALRSEAFF	TGTGCCAGCAGTTTAGCGCTAAGGAGTGAAGCTTTCTTT
NA	TRBV28	TRBJ2-7	TRBD1	CASSDPGQTLYEQYF	TGTGCCAGCAGTGATCCGGGACAGACCCTCTACGAGCAGTACTTC
NA	TRBV6-5	TRBJ2-3	TRBD1	CVIRGQGTDTQYF	TGTGTTATTCGGGGACAGGGCACAGATACGCAGTATTTT
NA	TRBV19	TRBJ2-3	TRBD2	CASSWTSGSTDTQYF	TGTGCCAGTAGTTGGACTAGCGGGAGCACAGATACGCAGTATTTT
once	TRBV27	TRBJ2-7	TRBD1	CASSQHRDSTYEQYF	TGTGCCAGCAGTCAGCACCGGGACAGTACCTACGAGCAGTACTTC
few	TRBV2	TRBJ1-4	NA	CASSEVDPNEKLFF	TGTGCCAGCAGTGAAGTCGACCCTAATGAAAAACTGTTTTTT
NA	TRBV19	TRBJ2-3	NA	CASSGDFTDTQYF	TGTGCCAGTAGCGGGGACTTCACAGATACGCAGTATTTT
NA	TRBV19	TRBJ2-7	NA	CASSPRGSYEQYF	TGTGCCAGTAGTCCGCGAGGGTCCTACGAGCAGTACTTC
NA	TRBV30	TRBJ2-3	NA	CACGQPPGADTQYF	TGTGCCTGCGGACAGCCCCCAGGGGCAGATACGCAGTATTTT
NA	TRBV5-1	TRBJ2-7	NA	CASSLSGLWEVTYEQYF	TGCGCCAGCAGCTTGTCAGGGTTGTGGGAGGTAACGTACGAGCAGTACTTC
few	TRBV27	TRBJ2-7	NA	CASSPLVGTLSYEQYF	TGTGCCAGCAGTCCCCTGGTAGGAACCCTATCCTACGAGCAGTACTTC
NA	TRBV9	TRBJ1-5	TRBD1	CASSVGPGQVRNQPQHF	TGTGCCAGCAGCGTCGGCCCGGGACAGGTGAGGAATCAGCCCCAGCATTTT
NA	TRBV9	TRBJ1-5	NA	CASSVGTVSNQPQHF	TGTGCCAGCAGCGTAGGGACGGTTAGCAATCAGCCCCAGCATTTT
NA	TRBV2	TRBJ1-5	NA	CASSEFRESNQPQHF	TGTGCCAGCAGTGAATTCAGGGAGAGCAATCAGCCCCAGCATTTT
NA	TRBV7-6	TRBJ2-7	NA	CASSPLVSYEQYF	TGTGCCAGCAGCCCCCTAGTCTCCTACGAGCAGTACTTC
NA	TRBV2	TRBJ2-7	TRBD2	CASGGTSGYYEQYF	TGTGCCAGCGGGGGGACTAGCGGCTACTACGAGCAGTACTTC
NA	TRBV13	TRBJ1-2	NA	CASSLEFNYGYTF	TGTGCCAGCAGCTTAGAATTTAACTATGGCTACACCTTC
NA	TRBV13	TRBJ1-6	NA	CASSLGTTYNSPLHF	TGTGCCAGCAGCTTAGGGACGACGTATAATTCACCCCTCCACTTT
NA	TRBV7-9	TRBJ1-1	TRBD1	CASSETRQGNTEAFF	TGTGCCAGCAGCGAAACACGACAGGGTAACACTGAAGCTTTCTTT
NA	TRBV9	TRBJ2-7	NA	CASSVDGESSYEQYF	TGTGCCAGCAGCGTAGATGGGGAGAGCTCCTACGAGCAGTACTTC
NA	TRBV5-1	TRBJ1-2	NA	CASVGRDYGYTF	TGCGCCAGCGTGGGGAGGGATTATGGCTACACCTTC
NA	TRBV5-1	TRBJ1-1	TRBD1	CASSSGQGRAFF	TGCGCCAGCAGCTCCGGACAGGGCAGGGCTTTCTTT
NA	TRBV11-2	TRBJ2-5	TRBD2	CVSSPRLAGGQETQYF	TGTGTCAGCAGCCCCCGACTAGCGGGAGGGCAAGAGACCCAGTACTTC
few	TRBV27	TRBJ1-4	TRBD1	CASSPGQGAEKLFF	TGTGCCAGCAGCCCGGGACAGGGGGCTGAAAAACTGTTTTTT
NA	TRBV12-5	TRBJ2-7	TRBD1	CASGPRSGQGAYEQYF	TGTGCTAGTGGTCCCCGGTCGGGACAGGGGGCCTACGAGCAGTACTTC
NA	TRBV29-1	TRBJ2-5	TRBD2	CSVEGGSETQYF	TGCAGCGTTGAGGGAGGGTCCGAGACCCAGTACTTC
NA	TRBV19	TRBJ2-1	TRBD2	CASSIGLAGTNEQFF	TGTGCCAGTAGTATCGGACTAGCGGGGACCAATGAGCAGTTCTTC
NA	TRBV5-6	TRBJ2-3	NA	CASSLVWGRDTDTQYF	TGTGCCAGCAGCTTGGTTTGGGGGCGGGACACAGATACGCAGTATTTT
NA	TRBV27	TRBJ1-5	NA	CASSLSGLLEGQPQHF	TGTGCCAGCAGTTTATCGGGACTTTTGGAGGGTCAGCCCCAGCATTTT
NA	TRBV6-6	TRBJ1-2	NA	CASTIGGGYGYTF	TGTGCCAGCACCATCGGAGGGGGCTATGGCTACACCTTC
NA	TRBV13	TRBJ1-1	NA	CASSSSRDITEAFF	TGTGCCAGCAGCTCGAGCCGGGACATAACTGAAGCTTTCTTT
NA	TRBV4-1	TRBJ1-4	NA	CASSQSLDEKLFF	TGCGCCAGCAGCCAAAGTTTGGATGAAAAACTGTTTTTT
NA	TRBV9	TRBJ2-7	TRBD2	CASSDGTSWPYEQYF	TGTGCCAGCAGCGACGGGACTAGCTGGCCGTACGAGCAGTACTTC